This T cell receptor beta chain was captured in a study of early T cells in non-severe SARS-CoV-2 infection. On the study more broadly: Investigators sequenced bulk RNA drawn from unsorted whole blood, and chains remained unpaired.

Overall study findings and caveats: Matching against VDJdb likely underestimated virus-specific expansions, favoring anti-spike CD8.

Unique molecular identifiers tagged individual cDNA molecules. TCRdb re-analysed the 5' RACE reads in MiXCR, keeping a single row per CDR3 protein. The repertoire holds roughly 26,000 distinct CDR3 sequences, with about 5.1% as singletons. V dropped 2 bases and J dropped 5 bases, with 9 bases sitting between them. The germline V gene has CDR1 MNHNS and CDR2 SASEGT. There are 13 residues in the CDR3. This clonotype was observed many times. Its antigen remains unknown. The TCR originated in an adult who was a healthcare worker with PCR-confirmed SARS-CoV-2 infection or an uninfected control (not recorded which). The rearrangement links TRBV6-1 to TRBJ1-2, with D uncertain. Specimen: whole blood. The CDR3 DNA sequence: TGTGCCAGCAGTGAACAAGCTTCTTATGGCTACACCTTC. Translated, it gives CASSEQASYGYTF.